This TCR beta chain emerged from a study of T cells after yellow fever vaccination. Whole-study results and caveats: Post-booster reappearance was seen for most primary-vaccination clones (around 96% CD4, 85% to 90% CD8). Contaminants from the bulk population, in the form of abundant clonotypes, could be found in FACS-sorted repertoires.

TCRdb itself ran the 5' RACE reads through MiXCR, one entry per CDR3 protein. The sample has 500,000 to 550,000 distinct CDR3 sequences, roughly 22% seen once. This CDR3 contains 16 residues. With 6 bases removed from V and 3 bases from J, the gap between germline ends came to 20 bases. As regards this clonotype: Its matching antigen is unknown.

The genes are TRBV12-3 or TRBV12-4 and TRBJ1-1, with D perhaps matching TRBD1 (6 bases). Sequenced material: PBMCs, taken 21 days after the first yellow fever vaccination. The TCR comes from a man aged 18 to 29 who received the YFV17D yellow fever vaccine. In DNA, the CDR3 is TGTGCCAGCAGCTTTTGGAGTCGTACAGGGTACACTGAAGCTTTCTTT. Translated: CASSFWSRTGYTEAFF.